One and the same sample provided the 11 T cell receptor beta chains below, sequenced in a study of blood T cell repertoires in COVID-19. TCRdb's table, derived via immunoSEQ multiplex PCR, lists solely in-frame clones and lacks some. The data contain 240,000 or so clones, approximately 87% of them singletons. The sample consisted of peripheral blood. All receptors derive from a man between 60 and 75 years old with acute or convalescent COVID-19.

Here the CDR3 reads CASQGRGQPQHF. CDR3 sequence (DNA): TGTGCCAGCCAAGGCCGGGGGCAGCCCCAGCATTTT. This chain joins TRBV5-6 and TRBJ1-5; D might be TRBD1 (5 bases). This CDR3 is 12 amino acids long. Between the trimmed V and J ends, which lost 7 bases and 7 bases, there was a span of 12 bases. CDR1 SGHDT and CDR2 YYEEEE come from the germline V gene.

The CDR3, as DNA: TGTGCCAGCAGGGGGACACCCTACGAGCAGTACTTC. This encodes CASRGTPYEQYF. This sequence joins TRBV28 and TRBJ2-7; tentative D call: TRBD1 (6 bases). The germline V and J ends were trimmed by 6 bases and 2 bases, with 8 bases remaining between them. Germline-derived CDR1 and CDR2 are MDHEN and SYDVKM. This CDR3 region has 12 residues.

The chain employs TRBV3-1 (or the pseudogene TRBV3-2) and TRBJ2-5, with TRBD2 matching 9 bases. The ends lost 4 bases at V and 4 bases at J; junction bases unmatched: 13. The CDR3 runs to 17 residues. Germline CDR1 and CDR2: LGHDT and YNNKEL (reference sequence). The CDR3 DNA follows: TGTGCCAGCAGCCCGAAAGGGGCTAGCGGGGTAGGAGAGACCCAGTACTTC. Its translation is CASSPKGASGVGETQYF.

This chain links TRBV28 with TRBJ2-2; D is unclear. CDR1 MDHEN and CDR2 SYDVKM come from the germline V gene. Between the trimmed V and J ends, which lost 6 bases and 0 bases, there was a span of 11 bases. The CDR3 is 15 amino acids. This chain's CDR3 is CASRLPVANTGELFF. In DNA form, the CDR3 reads TGTGCCAGCAGGCTACCGGTCGCGAACACCGGGGAGCTGTTTTTT.

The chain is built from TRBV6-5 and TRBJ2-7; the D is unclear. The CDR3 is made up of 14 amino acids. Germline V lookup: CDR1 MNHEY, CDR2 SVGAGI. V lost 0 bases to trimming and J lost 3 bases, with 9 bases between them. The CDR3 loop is CASSYSEARYEQYF. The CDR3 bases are TGTGCCAGCAGTTACTCCGAGGCCCGCTACGAGCAGTACTTC.

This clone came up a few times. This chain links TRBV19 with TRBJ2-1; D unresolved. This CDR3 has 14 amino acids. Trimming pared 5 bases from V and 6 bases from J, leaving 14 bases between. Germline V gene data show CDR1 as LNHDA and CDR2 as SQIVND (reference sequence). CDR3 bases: TGTGCCAGTAGTGGAAGTAACTACGCCAATGAGCAGTTCTTC. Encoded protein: CASSGSNYANEQFF. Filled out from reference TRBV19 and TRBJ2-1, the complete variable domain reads DGGITQSPKYLFRKEGQNVTLSCEQNLNHDAMYWYRQDPGQGLRLIYYSQIVNDFQKGDIAEGYSVSREKKESFPLTVTSAQKNPTAFYLCASSGSNYANEQFFGPGTRLTVL.

CDR3 DNA sequence: TGTGCCAGCAGCCCACGGACCGGGACAGGGGGAAATGAGCAGTTCTTC. Translating gives CASSPRTGTGGNEQFF. V and J are TRBV11-1 and TRBJ2-1; TRBD1 matches at 11 bases. Germline V gene data show CDR1 as SGHAT and CDR2 as FQDESV (reference sequence). V dropped 5 bases and J dropped 7; count of bases not matched to a gene: 10. This CDR3 is built from 16 residues.

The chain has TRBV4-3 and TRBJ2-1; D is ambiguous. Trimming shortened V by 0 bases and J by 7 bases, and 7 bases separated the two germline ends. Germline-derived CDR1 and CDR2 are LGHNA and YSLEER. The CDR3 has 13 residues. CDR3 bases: TGCGCCAGCAGCCAAGAACTACGGAATGAGCAGTTCTTC. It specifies CASSQELRNEQFF.

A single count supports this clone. The CDR3 is CASSETWAGGSYEQYF. For the CDR3, the DNA is TGTGCCAGCAGTGAAACCTGGGCAGGGGGGTCCTACGAGCAGTACTTC. The chain links TRBV6-1 to TRBJ2-7; possibly TRBD1 for D (7 bases). Germline CDR1 reads MNHNS; CDR2 reads SASEGT. V gave up 2 bases and J gave up 1 base, with 15 bases separating them. CDR3 length: 16 amino acids.

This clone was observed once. The CDR3 loop reads CASRPPPGLARGEQFF. The CDR3, as DNA: TGTGCCAGCAGACCCCCGCCGGGACTAGCGCGAGGGGAGCAGTTCTTC. The chain recombines TRBV28 with TRBJ2-1; 10 positions agree with TRBD2. The CDR3 is made up of 16 amino acids. V lost 6 bases and J lost 10; bases outside the gene matches: 15. Germline values: CDR1 MDHEN, CDR2 SYDVKM. The complete variable domain, with remaining parts taken from reference TRBV28 and TRBJ2-1, reads DVKVTQSSRYLVKRTGEKVFLECVQDMDHENMFWYRQDPGLGLRLIYFSYDVKMKEKGDIPEGYSVSREKKERFSLILESASTNQTSMYLCASRPPPGLARGEQFFGPGTRLTVL.

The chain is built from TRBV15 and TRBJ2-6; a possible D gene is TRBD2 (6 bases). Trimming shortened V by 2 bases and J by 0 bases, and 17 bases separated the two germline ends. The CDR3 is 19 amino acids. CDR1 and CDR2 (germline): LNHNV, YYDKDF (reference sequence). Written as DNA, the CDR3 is TGTGCCACCAGCAGACGCTTCGGAGGGTGGACCTCTGGGGCCAACGTCCTGACTTTC. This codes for CATSRRFGGWTSGANVLTF. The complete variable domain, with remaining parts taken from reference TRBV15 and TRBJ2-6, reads DAMVIQNPRYQVTQFGKPVTLSCSQTLNHNVMYWYQQKSSQAPKLLFHYYDKDFNNEADTPDNFQSRRPNTSFCFLDIRSPGLGDTAMYLCATSRRFGGWTSGANVLTFGAGSRLTVL.